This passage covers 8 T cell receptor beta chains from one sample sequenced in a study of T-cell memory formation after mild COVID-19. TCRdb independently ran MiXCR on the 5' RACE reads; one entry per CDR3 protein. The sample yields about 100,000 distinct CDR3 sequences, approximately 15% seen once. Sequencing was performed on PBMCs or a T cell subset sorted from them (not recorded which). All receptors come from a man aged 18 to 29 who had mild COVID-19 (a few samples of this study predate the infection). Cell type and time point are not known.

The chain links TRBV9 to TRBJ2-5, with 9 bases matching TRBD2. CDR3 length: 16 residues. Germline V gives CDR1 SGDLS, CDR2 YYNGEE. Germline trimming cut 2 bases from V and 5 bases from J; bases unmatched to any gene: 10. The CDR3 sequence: CASSVRVAGERETQYF. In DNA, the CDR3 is TGTGCCAGCAGCGTTAGAGTAGCGGGGGAAAGGGAGACCCAGTACTTC.

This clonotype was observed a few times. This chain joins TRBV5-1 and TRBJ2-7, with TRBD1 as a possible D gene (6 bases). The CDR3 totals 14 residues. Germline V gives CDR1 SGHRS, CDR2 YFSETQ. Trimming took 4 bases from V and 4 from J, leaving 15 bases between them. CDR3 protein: CASSPAGTPYEQYF. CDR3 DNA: TGCGCCAGCAGCCCTGCCGGGACACCTTACGAGCAGTACTTC.

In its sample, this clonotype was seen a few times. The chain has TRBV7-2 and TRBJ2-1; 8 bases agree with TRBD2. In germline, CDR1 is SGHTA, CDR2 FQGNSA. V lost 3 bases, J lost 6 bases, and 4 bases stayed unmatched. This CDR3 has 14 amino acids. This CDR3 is CASSFGLAGNEQFF. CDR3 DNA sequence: TGTGCCAGCAGCTTCGGACTAGCTGGCAATGAGCAGTTCTTC. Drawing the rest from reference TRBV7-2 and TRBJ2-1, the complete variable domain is GAGVSQSPSNKVTEKGKDVELRCDPISGHTALYWYRQSLGQGLEFLIYFQGNSAPDKSGLPSDRFSAERTGGSVSTLTIQRTQQEDSAVYLCASSFGLAGNEQFFGPGTRLTVL.

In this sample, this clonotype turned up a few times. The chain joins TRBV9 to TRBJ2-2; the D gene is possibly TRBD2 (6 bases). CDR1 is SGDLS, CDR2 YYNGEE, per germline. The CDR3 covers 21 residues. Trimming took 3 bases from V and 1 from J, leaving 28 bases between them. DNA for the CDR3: TGTGCCAGCAGCGGGGTCCCCTCGCGGCGGGGCACCGCCGGGAACACCGGGGAGCTGTTTTTT. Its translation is CASSGVPSRRGTAGNTGELFF.

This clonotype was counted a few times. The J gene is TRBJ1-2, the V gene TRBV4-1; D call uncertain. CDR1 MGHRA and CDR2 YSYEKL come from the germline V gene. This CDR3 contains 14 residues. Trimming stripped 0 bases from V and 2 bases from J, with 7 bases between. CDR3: CASSQETANYGYTF. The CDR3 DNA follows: TGCGCCAGCAGCCAAGAGACCGCCAACTATGGCTACACCTTC.

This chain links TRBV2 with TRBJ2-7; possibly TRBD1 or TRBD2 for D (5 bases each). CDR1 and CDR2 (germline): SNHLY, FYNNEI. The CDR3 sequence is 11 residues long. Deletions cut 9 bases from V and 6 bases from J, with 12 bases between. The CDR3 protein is CARGVGGEQYF. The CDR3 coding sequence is TGTGCCAGGGGGGTAGGAGGCGAGCAGTACTTC.

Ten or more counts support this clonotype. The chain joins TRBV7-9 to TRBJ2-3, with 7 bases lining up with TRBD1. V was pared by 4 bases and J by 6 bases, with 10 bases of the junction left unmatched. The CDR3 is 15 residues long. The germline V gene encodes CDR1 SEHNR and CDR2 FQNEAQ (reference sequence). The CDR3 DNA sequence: TGTGCCAGCAGCTCTACAGGGGTTGGCGTCGATACGCAGTATTTT. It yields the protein CASSSTGVGVDTQYF.

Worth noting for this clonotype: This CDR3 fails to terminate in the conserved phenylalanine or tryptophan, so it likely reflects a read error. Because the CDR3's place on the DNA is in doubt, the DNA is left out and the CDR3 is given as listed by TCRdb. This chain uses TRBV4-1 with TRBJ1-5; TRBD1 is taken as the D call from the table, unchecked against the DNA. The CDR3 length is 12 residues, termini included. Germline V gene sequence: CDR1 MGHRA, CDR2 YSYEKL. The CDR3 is CASRKRATGSVI.